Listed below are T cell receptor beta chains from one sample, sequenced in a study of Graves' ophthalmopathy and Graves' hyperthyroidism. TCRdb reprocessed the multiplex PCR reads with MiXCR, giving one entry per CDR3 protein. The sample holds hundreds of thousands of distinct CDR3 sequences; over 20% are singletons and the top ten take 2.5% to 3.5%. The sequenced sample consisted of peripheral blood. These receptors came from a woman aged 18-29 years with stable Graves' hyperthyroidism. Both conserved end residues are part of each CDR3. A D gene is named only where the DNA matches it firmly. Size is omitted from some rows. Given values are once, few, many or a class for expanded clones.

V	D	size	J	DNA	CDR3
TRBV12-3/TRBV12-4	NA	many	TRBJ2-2	TGTGCCAGCAGCCTCGCGAACACCGGGGAGCTGTTTTTT	CASSLANTGELFF
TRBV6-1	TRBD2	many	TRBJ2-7	TGTGCCAGCAGGCTACTAGCGGGAGGAAGTTACGAGCAGTACTTC	CASRLLAGGSYEQYF
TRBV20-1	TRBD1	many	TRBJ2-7	TGCAGTGCACCAGACAGGGCCTCCTACGAGCAGTACTTC	CSAPDRASYEQYF
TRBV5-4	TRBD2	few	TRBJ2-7	TGTGCCAGCAGCAGCACTAGCGCCTACGAGCAGTACTTC	CASSSTSAYEQYF
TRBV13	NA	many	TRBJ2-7	TGTGCCAGCAACTCGGGGAGAAGCTACGAGCAGTACTTC	CASNSGRSYEQYF
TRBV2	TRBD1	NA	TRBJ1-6	TGTGCCAGCAGTGACCCCGGGACAGGGGCATCACCCCTCCACTTT	CASSDPGTGASPLHF
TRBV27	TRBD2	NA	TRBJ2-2	TGTGCCAGCACCTACTCGACTAGCGGGGCCTCGAACACCGGGGAGCTGTTTTTT	CASTYSTSGASNTGELFF
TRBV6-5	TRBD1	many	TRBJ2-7	TGTGCCAGCTCAGGGGGTCGCAACGAGCAGTACTTC	CASSGGRNEQYF
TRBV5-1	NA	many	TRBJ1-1	TGCGCCAGCAGCTTGTTCTCTGGGACGAAGAGAACAATTGAAGCTTTCTTT	CASSLFSGTKRTIEAFF
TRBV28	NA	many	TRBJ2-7	TGTGCCAGCAGTTTCTCAGGAAGTCCCTACGAGCAGTACTTC	CASSFSGSPYEQYF
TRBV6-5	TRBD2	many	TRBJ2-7	TGTGCCAGCAGTTACGAAGCGGGAGGGCCAATACCCTACGAGCAGTACTTC	CASSYEAGGPIPYEQYF
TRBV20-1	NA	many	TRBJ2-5	TGCAGTGCTAGATCGGGGACATTCCGGGAGACCCAGTACTTC	CSARSGTFRETQYF
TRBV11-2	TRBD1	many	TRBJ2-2	TGTGCCAGCAGACTTACAGGGGGTTCGAACACCGGGGAGCTGTTTTTT	CASRLTGGSNTGELFF
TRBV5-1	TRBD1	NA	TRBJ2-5	TGCGCCAGCAGCGAGTCCGGGACAGGGACTGTGGGGGAGACCCAGTACTTC	CASSESGTGTVGETQYF
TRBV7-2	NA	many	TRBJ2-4	TGTGCCAGCAGCTTAGCGAATGACGGCCCGTCGGTCATTCAGTACTTC	CASSLANDGPSVIQYF
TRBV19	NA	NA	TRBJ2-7	TGTGCCAGTAGCCCATATGAGATACAGGGCAGCTACGAGCAGTACTTC	CASSPYEIQGSYEQYF
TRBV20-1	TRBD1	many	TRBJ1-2	TGCAGTGCGGTTGACAGGGGTTCGTCTGGCTACACCTTC	CSAVDRGSSGYTF
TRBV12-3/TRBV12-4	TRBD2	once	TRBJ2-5	TGTGCCAGCAGCCCCGGACTAGCGGGGGGCCCCGTGCTCCAAGAGACCCAGTACTTC	CASSPGLAGGPVLQETQYF
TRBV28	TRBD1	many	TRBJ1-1	TGTGCCAGCGCGCGCCAGGGGGTGAACACTGAAGCTTTCTTT	CASARQGVNTEAFF
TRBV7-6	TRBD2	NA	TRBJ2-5	TGTGCCAGCAGCTTAGTTGTCATGTGGAGGGAGGGCCGGGAGACCCAGTACTTC	CASSLVVMWREGRETQYF
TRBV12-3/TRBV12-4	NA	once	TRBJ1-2	TGTGCCAGTCGGGGGGCAATAGTTTATGGCTACACCTTC	CASRGAIVYGYTF
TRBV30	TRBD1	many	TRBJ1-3	TGTGCCTGGACCTTCCTGGGACAGCTCTCTGGAAACACCATATATTTT	CAWTFLGQLSGNTIYF
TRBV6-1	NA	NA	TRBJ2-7	TGTGCCAGCAGTGAAATGGCAGGGGTAACCTACGAGCAGTACTTC	CASSEMAGVTYEQYF
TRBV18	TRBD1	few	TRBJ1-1	TGTGCCAGCTCTGTGGACAGGGGCGGCATGAACACTGAAGCTTTCTTT	CASSVDRGGMNTEAFF